This T cell receptor (beta chain) appears in the sequencing data of a study of regulatory T cells in long-lasting Graves disease listed by TCRdb under 2021. Regarding the study in general: Newly diagnosed Graves' disease patients had taken antithyroid drugs for less than 3 months. The study was registered as a clinical trial and conducted in China. A total of 33 samples underwent TCR sequencing, from roughly 13 patients with persistent Graves' disease and 20 or so patients with newly diagnosed Graves' disease. Persistent Graves' disease patients were compared with newly diagnosed Graves' disease patients by peripheral blood TCR sequencing and RNA sequencing.

The library was prepared using multiplex PCR. The instrument was an Illumina HiSeq 4000. TCR beta libraries were built with iRepertoire HTBI primers and Arm-PCR amplification of CDR3 regions. PCR products were gel purified before sequencing. As for how the authors treated the data: A total of around 66 TRBV and approximately 13 TRBJ segments were identified across samples and were used for gene usage analysis of CDR3 amino acid clonotypes. COPE and FqMerger were used to merge filtered high-quality paired reads into contigs. Contigs were aligned with BLAST to IMGT TRBV, TRBD and TRBJ reference genes, and CDR3 was defined per IMGT. Highly expanded clones were defined as clonotypes with a frequency above 0.1%. Shannon entropy was used to measure repertoire diversity, and the Gini coefficient was used to measure V-J evenness. Public clonotypes were defined as clonotypes shared by more than one individual. TCRdb passed the public sequencing reads through fastp at Q25 and MiXCR, retaining productive beta sequences. Every CDR3 protein is listed once, alongside the most common genes and DNA of its rows. These V and J calls rely on TCRdb rather than the paper's analysis. Counted in this sample were approximately 560,000 distinct CDR3 sequences; 15% to 20% of them appeared once. The top ten constitute around 12% of the sample.

The paper as a whole reports these results and caveats: Persistent Graves' disease patients showed lower TCR Shannon entropy and fewer highly expanded clones than newly diagnosed patients, suggesting clonal expansion. The study examined only peripheral blood because the primary lesion, thyroid tissue, could not be accessed. The small sample size was acknowledged by the authors as a limitation that may reduce accuracy. Sequencing and analysis were limited to the TCR beta chain. Persistent disease showed preferential use of TRBV28, TRBJ1-2 and TRBJ2-5, whereas newly diagnosed disease favored TRBV20-1 and TRBJ2-1. Persistent patients shared more public clonotypes among themselves (around 2,700) than newly diagnosed patients did (more than 950).

The time point label of this sample denotes: newly diagnosed GD, antithyroid drugs for less than 3 months. For both TCR sequencing and RNA sequencing, RNA was extracted from PBMCs in TRIzol. The diagnosis of Graves' disease followed American Thyroid Association guidelines. Recruitment of patients was carried out at an endocrinology department in Xi'an, China. From each patient, 8 to 10 milliliters of peripheral blood was collected into an EDTA anticoagulant tube. Ficoll Paque Plus density gradient separation was used to isolate PBMCs, and no further T cell sorting was performed. An Agilent 2100 Bioanalyzer and agarose gel were used to assess RNA quality, and a NanoDrop 2000 was used to measure RNA concentration. Germline trimming: 7 bases from V, 6 bases from J; junction bases outside gene matches: 10. According to the germline V gene, CDR1 reads SGDLS and CDR2 reads YYNGEE. The CDR3 starts with the cysteine, ends with the phenylalanine, and has 14 residues. This entry keeps only the CDR3 DNA: 42 bases, framed from base 1.

As to this clonotype: Its target antigen remains unknown. No per-base quality is available; no much larger clone lies one base away.

The same sample was also used in a study of T cells in Graves' hyperthyroidism and ophthalmopathy. As the second paper documents: Stable Graves' hyperthyroidism was defined as no progression to ophthalmopathy during 18 months of follow-up. Hyperthyroidism patients were newly diagnosed, had a disease duration of under 2 months, and were aged 18 to 65 years. Patients with uncontrolled infections, other autoimmune diseases, pregnancy or lactation were excluded. Diagnoses were based on clinical symptoms, serum thyroxine and TRAb, thyroid ultrasound and orbital computed tomography. The TCR CDR3 was subjected to a first round of RT-PCR using the HTBI primer set and the Qiagen OneStep RT-PCR kit. Most expanded thyroid clonotypes (frequency above 0.001) were also found in blood, which suggests that blood repertoires may mirror thyroid immune responses. A model built on a 13 V-J signature distinguished ophthalmopathy from stable hyperthyroidism, reaching roughly 88% sensitivity and 81% to 83% specificity in cross-validation and 80%/75% in testing. In validation, progression to ophthalmopathy was predicted by the model with approximately 67% sensitivity and 72% to 85% specificity, a median of roughly 6.4 months before onset. TCR V-J signatures able to tell the groups apart were searched for in a discovery cohort of 90 to 100 patients, of whom around 43 had Graves' ophthalmopathy and about 60 had stable Graves' hyperthyroidism. An independent validation cohort of around 19 hyperthyroidism patients and 17 patients who later progressed to ophthalmopathy tested prospective prediction of ophthalmopathy. The approximately 97 discovery patients were randomly divided into training and test sets at a 7:3 ratio. Thyroid tissue and blood T-cell repertoires from six Graves' hyperthyroidism patients were also compared in the study. After sampling, hyperthyroidism patients received methimazole starting at 30 mg daily, and ophthalmopathy patients received high-dose intravenous methylprednisolone. Libraries were constructed in a second round of multiplex PCR, after which size selection and purification were performed. Libraries were sequenced paired-end with 100 bp reads on an Illumina HiSeq2000. SOAPnuke was used to process the raw data, throwing out any read that contained adapters or uncalled bases, had a mean Phred below 15, or lacked an exact constant-primer or identifier match. COPE v1.2.5 was used to merge high-quality paired reads, and clonotypes were defined as unique nucleotide sequences. MiTCR v1.1 was used to align the clonotypes against IMGT TRBV, TRBD and TRBJ reference segments. Only V-J combinations with frequency above 0.0001, covering roughly 99% of repertoires, were analysed. A TCS score was defined as the ratio between F50 (clonal expansion) and ExV (chaos), using BLOSUM62-based TCRdist between CDR3 peptides within each V-J. Welch's t-statistics and random forest reduced several hundred V-J features to around 14, which were used in a naive Bayes classifier (R e1071). No statistical method was used to fix the sample size in advance, and group allocation was not hidden from the investigators. The paper reports TCR Vbeta CDR3 sequencing of roughly 140 peripheral blood samples: under 45 ophthalmopathy, fewer than 85 hyperthyroidism and 17 progressor patients.

The source material was peripheral blood mononuclear cells (PBMCs), sampled at new diagnosis, from a patient treated with antithyroid drugs. This TCR was recovered from a man aged 18 to 30 with Graves disease. Donor details come from another sample of the same person, matched by shared clones. The chain uses TRBV9 and TRBJ2-1, with TRBD2 identical over 7 junction bases. At the DNA level, the sequence is TGTGCCAGCTCGACCCTAGCGGATTTCAATGAGCAGTTCTTC. Protein translation: CASSTLADFNEQFF.